One sample yielded the 30 T cell receptor beta chains listed below, sequenced in a study of blood T cell repertoires in COVID-19. Clones were read by immunoSEQ multiplex PCR, and TCRdb kept only the in-frame ones, dropping some. Of hundreds of thousands of clones in the sample, about nine tenths were seen once. Sequencing was carried out using PBMCs or T cells enriched from blood (not recorded which). All receptors derive from a woman aged 30 to 39 with acute COVID-19.

This clone was detected a few times. The chain has TRBV7-6 and TRBJ1-2, with D tentatively TRBD1 (6 bases). The germline V gene encodes CDR1 SGHVS and CDR2 FNYEAQ. The V end lost 5 bases, the J end lost 0 bases, and 19 bases lay between the germline ends. This CDR3 has 17 residues. This CDR3 is CASSPTLRTETNYGYTF. The CDR3 DNA reads as TGTGCCAGCAGCCCGACCCTTCGGACAGAAACTAACTATGGCTACACCTTC.

CDR3 amino acids: CASSFGTINQPQHF. CDR3 in DNA: TGTGCCAGCAGCTTCGGGACTATTAATCAGCCCCAGCATTTT. The V and J genes are TRBV3-1 (or the pseudogene TRBV3-2) and TRBJ1-5, with D perhaps TRBD1 (5 bases). Germline CDR1 is LGHDT and CDR2 is YNNKEL (reference sequence). V was cut by 5 bases and J by 4 bases, with 12 bases left in between. The CDR3 is 14 amino acids.

The chain carries TRBV30 and TRBJ2-3, with D unresolved. The CDR3 is 14 amino acids. Germline V lookup: CDR1 GTSNPN, CDR2 SVGIG (reference sequence). Trimming removed 0 bases from V and 0 bases from J, with 7 bases in between. The CDR3 sequence: CAWSVRHSTDTQYF. The CDR3 coding sequence is TGTGCCTGGAGTGTACGACACAGCACAGATACGCAGTATTTT. Together with reference TRBV30 and TRBJ2-3, the CDR3 gives the full variable domain: SQTIHQWPATLVQPVGSPLSLECTVEGTSNPNLYWYRQAAGRGLQLLFYSVGIGQISSEVPQNLSASRPQDRQFILSSKKLLLSDSGFYLCAWSVRHSTDTQYFGPGTRLTVL.

This rearrangement joins TRBV7-9 to TRBJ1-1, with a possible D match to TRBD1 (6 bases). V gave up 9 bases and J gave up 4 bases, with 9 bases separating them. This CDR3 has 11 amino acids. CDR1 is SEHNR, CDR2 FQNEAQ, per germline (reference sequence). In DNA, the CDR3 is TGTGCCAGTAGGACAGTCACTGAAGCTTTCTTT. Amino acid sequence: CASRTVTEAFF.

The CDR3 reads CASSLTRRESNTGELFF. Written as DNA, the CDR3 is TGTGCCAGCAGTTTAACTCGTCGGGAGAGTAACACCGGGGAGCTGTTTTTT. The chain recombines TRBV27 with TRBJ2-2; tentative D call: TRBD2 (6 bases). The CDR3 runs 17 residues. The V end lost 2 bases, the J end lost 2 bases, and 15 bases lay between the germline ends. Germline V gives CDR1 MNHEY, CDR2 SMNVEV (reference sequence).

The chain couples TRBV10-1 to TRBJ2-2; 9 bases map to TRBD1. Germline V gene data show CDR1 as WNHNN and CDR2 as SYGVQD (reference sequence). CDR3 length equals 14 residues. J was trimmed by 2 bases and V by 5 bases; bases with no gene match: 0. This CDR3 is CASSTGGNTGELFF. CDR3 in DNA: TGCGCCAGCAGTACAGGGGGCAACACCGGGGAGCTGTTTTTT.

This chain uses TRBV5-6 with TRBJ2-1, with 9 bases that match TRBD1. Germline trimming cut 1 base from V and 4 bases from J; bases unmatched to any gene: 3. The germline V gene has CDR1 SGHDT and CDR2 YYEEEE. The CDR3 runs to 15 residues. The CDR3 DNA sequence: TGTGCCAGCAGCTTGTTGGGACAGGGTTACAATGAGCAGTTCTTC. Translating gives CASSLLGQGYNEQFF. The variable domain in full, with the rest retrieved from reference TRBV5-6 and TRBJ2-1, is DAGVTQSPTHLIKTRGQQVTLRCSPKSGHDTVSWYQQALGQGPQFIFQYYEEEERQRGNFPDRFSGHQFPNYSSELNVNALLLGDSALYLCASSLLGQGYNEQFFGPGTRLTVL.

The chain employs TRBV9 and TRBJ1-3; TRBD1 might be the D (5 bases). CDR3 length equals 12 residues. The germline V and J ends were trimmed by 5 bases and 8 bases, with 11 bases remaining between them. Germline V gives CDR1 SGDLS, CDR2 YYNGEE. CDR3 DNA: TGTGCCAGCAGTATAGGAGGGGACACCATATATTTT. Amino acids: CASSIGGDTIYF.

The rearrangement joins TRBV5-4 to TRBJ2-3; perhaps TRBD2 as D (5 bases). Germline values: CDR1 SGHNT, CDR2 YYREEE (reference sequence). V lost 1 base, J lost 6 bases, and 12 bases lay in between. This CDR3 is built from 14 residues. The CDR3 reads CASSLSLRGDTQYF. In DNA form, the CDR3 reads TGTGCCAGCAGCTTGTCCTTAAGAGGGGATACGCAGTATTTT. Filled out from reference TRBV5-4 and TRBJ2-3, the complete variable domain reads ETGVTQSPTHLIKTRGQQVTLRCSSQSGHNTVSWYQQALGQGPQFIFQYYREEENGRGNFPPRFSGLQFPNYSSELNVNALELDDSALYLCASSLSLRGDTQYFGPGTRLTVL.

The CDR3 DNA sequence: TGTGCCAGCAGTGCAGGTGGGTCCTACGAGCAGTACTTC. Its protein is CASSAGGSYEQYF. The V call is TRBV6-2 or TRBV6-3, the J call TRBJ2-7; D remains unclear. This CDR3 region has 13 residues. Germline V CDR1 and CDR2: MNHEY, SVGEGT. V dropped 5 bases and J dropped 1 base, with 9 bases sitting between them.

The chain uses TRBV6-2 or TRBV6-3 and TRBJ2-3, with D maybe TRBD2 (6 bases). The ends were cut back, 4 bases at V and 4 bases at J, with 15 bases in the middle. CDR3 length equals 15 residues. Germline V lookup: CDR1 MNHEY, CDR2 SVGEGT. CDR3 nucleotide sequence: TGTGCCAGCAGTTCCCGCCGGGACTCCGCAGATACGCAGTATTTT. This encodes CASSSRRDSADTQYF.

V gene TRBV19 combines with J gene TRBJ1-6; 7 bases line up with TRBD1. The CDR3 covers 14 residues. Germline trimming cut 4 bases from V and 7 bases from J; bases unmatched to any gene: 4. Germline assignment: CDR1 LNHDA and CDR2 SQIVND (reference sequence). CDR3 amino acids: CASSRTGENSPLHF. CDR3 bases: TGTGCCAGTAGTAGGACAGGAGAAAATTCACCCCTCCACTTT.

The chain employs TRBV25-1 and TRBJ1-1; 8 bases fit TRBD1. This CDR3 has 14 residues. V lost 4 bases, J lost 4 bases, and 5 bases stayed unmatched. Per germline, CDR1 MGHDK and CDR2 SYGVNS. The CDR3 region has the DNA TGTGCCAGCAGTGCCACGACAGGGGCCACTGAAGCTTTCTTT. Protein sequence: CASSATTGATEAFF.

This sequence joins TRBV4-1 and TRBJ1-1; 9 positions agree with TRBD1. This CDR3 contains 15 residues. Per germline, CDR1 MGHRA and CDR2 YSYEKL. With V trimmed by 4 bases and J by 5 bases, 8 bases remained unmatched. This CDR3 is CASSPSRDRVTEAFF. CDR3 in DNA: TGCGCCAGCAGCCCGAGCAGGGACAGGGTAACTGAAGCTTTCTTT.

This clone has just a few counts. The J gene is TRBJ1-2, the V gene TRBV5-4; D might be TRBD1 (6 bases). The germline gives CDR1 SGHNT, CDR2 YYREEE (reference sequence). Trimming cost V 5 bases and J 2 bases, with 13 bases left between them. The CDR3 extends over 14 amino acids. The CDR3: CASSRQTGNYGYTF. The CDR3, as DNA: TGTGCCAGCAGTCGACAGACAGGCAACTATGGCTACACCTTC.

The rearrangement joins TRBV5-6 to TRBJ1-4; a weak D match, TRBD1 (6 bases). Germline V gives CDR1 SGHDT, CDR2 YYEEEE. V was trimmed by 0 bases and J by 7 bases, leaving 13 bases between them. The CDR3 covers 15 residues. CDR3 DNA: TGTGCCAGCAGCTTGGCGCAGGGGTTAAGTGAAAAACTGTTTTTT. This encodes CASSLAQGLSEKLFF.

The rearrangement joins TRBV11-2 to TRBJ2-3, with TRBD1 as a possible D gene (5 bases). Trimming stripped 3 bases from V and 1 base from J, with 11 bases between. The CDR3 covers 15 residues. The germline V gene has CDR1 SGHAT and CDR2 FQNNGV. For the CDR3, the DNA is TGTGCCAGCAGCTTTGGACCCAGGGGCACAGATACGCAGTATTTT. This sequence encodes CASSFGPRGTDTQYF.

The chain combines TRBV10-2 with TRBJ1-4; D might be TRBD1 (5 bases). Germline V gene data show CDR1 as WSHSY and CDR2 as SAAADI. CDR3 length equals 13 residues. Trimming cost V 0 bases and J 8 bases, with 7 bases left between them. The CDR3 reads CASSESGGEKLFF. The CDR3 nucleotides are TGCGCCAGCAGTGAGTCGGGGGGGGAAAAACTGTTTTTT.

This clone showed up just once. The V call is TRBV5-1, the J call TRBJ1-1; D is perhaps TRBD1 (5 bases). The germline V and J ends were trimmed by 2 bases and 6 bases, with 11 bases remaining between them. The germline V gene has CDR1 SGHRS and CDR2 YFSETQ. The CDR3 length is 13 residues. The CDR3 DNA sequence: TGCGCCAGCAGCTTCGACAGCCTCTCTGAAGCTTTCTTT. Encoded protein: CASSFDSLSEAFF.

The V call is TRBV10-3, the J call TRBJ1-3, with D unclear. Germline V CDR1 and CDR2: ENHRY, SYGVKD. The CDR3 is made up of 13 amino acids. Deletions cut 5 bases from V and 4 bases from J, with 9 bases between. The CDR3 bases are TGTGCCATCAGTATCGGGTCGGGAAACACCATATATTTT. This sequence encodes CAISIGSGNTIYF.

This chain uses TRBV27 with TRBJ1-5; 8 bases are shared with TRBD1. The CDR3 sequence is 14 residues long. Germline V gives CDR1 MNHEY, CDR2 SMNVEV (reference sequence). V shed 3 bases and J 6 bases; nucleotides not matched to a gene: 4. CDR3 sequence reads: CASSLDRAGQPQHF. CDR3 in DNA: TGTGCCAGCAGTTTGGACAGGGCGGGTCAGCCCCAGCATTTT.

J is TRBJ1-1 and V is TRBV19; no clear D. Per the germline V gene, CDR1 is LNHDA and CDR2 is SQIVND (reference sequence). Trimming pared 3 bases from V and 2 bases from J, leaving 13 bases between. This CDR3 region has 15 residues. The CDR3 loop is CASSIGLLPNTEAFF. The CDR3 DNA reads TGTGCCAGTAGTATTGGACTACTCCCCAACACTGAAGCTTTCTTT.

This clone was detected once. The rearrangement links TRBV7-2 to TRBJ1-1; 7 bases align to TRBD1. In germline, CDR1 is SGHTA, CDR2 FQGNSA. This CDR3 contains 13 residues. The trim removed 6 bases at V and 5 bases at J, leaving 6 bases unmatched. In nucleotides, the CDR3 is TGTGCCAGCAGGAGACAGGGAAATACTGAAGCTTTCTTT. Translating it yields CASRRQGNTEAFF.

This chain uses TRBV7-8 with TRBJ2-1; possible D gene TRBD1, 6 bases. Trimming shortened V by 3 bases and J by 5 bases, and 8 bases separated the two germline ends. The V gene's germline CDR1 is SGHVS and CDR2 FQNEAQ. The CDR3 spans 13 residues. CDR3 region: CASSLGADNEQFF. The CDR3 DNA sequence: TGTGCCAGCAGCTTGGGGGCAGACAATGAGCAGTTCTTC.

The chain has TRBV3-1 (or the pseudogene TRBV3-2) and TRBJ2-3; 11 bases align to TRBD1. CDR3 length: 16 amino acids. Germline V gene sequence: CDR1 LGHDT, CDR2 YNNKEL (reference sequence). V lost 4 bases, J lost 5 bases, and 8 bases stayed unmatched. This CDR3 is CASSPRTGGREDTQYF. The CDR3 nucleotides read TGTGCCAGCAGCCCACGGACAGGGGGCCGGGAAGATACGCAGTATTTT.

The rearrangement uses TRBV3-1 (or the pseudogene TRBV3-2) and TRBJ1-2; a weak D match, TRBD1 (6 bases). The V end lost 2 bases, the J end lost 6 bases, and 16 bases lay between the germline ends. Looked up from germline, CDR1 is LGHDT and CDR2 is YNNKEL (reference sequence). This CDR3 spans 15 amino acids. Here the CDR3 reads CASSQNLGGANGYTF. In nucleotides, the CDR3 is TGTGCCAGCAGCCAAAACTTGGGGGGGGCGAATGGCTACACCTTC.

The CDR3 loop is CASRLTEAHGYTF. CDR3 in DNA: TGCGCCAGCAGGTTGACAGAAGCCCATGGCTACACCTTC. The V and J genes are TRBV5-1 and TRBJ1-2; tentatively, D is TRBD1 (5 bases). From germline, CDR1 is SGHRS and CDR2 YFSETQ. V was clipped by 5 bases and J by 6 bases, with 14 bases between them. CDR3 length: 13 amino acids. Using reference TRBV5-1 and TRBJ1-2 for the parts outside the CDR3, the full variable domain is KAGVTQTPRYLIKTRGQQVTLSCSPISGHRSVSWYQQTPGQGLQFLFEYFSETQRNKGNFPGRFSGRQFSNSRSEMNVSTLELGDSALYLCASRLTEAHGYTFGSGTRLTVV.

The chain recombines TRBV27 with TRBJ1-6; 12 nucleotides line up with TRBD1. Germline CDR1 reads MNHEY; CDR2 reads SMNVEV (reference sequence). The CDR3 is 14 amino acids. Trimming took 4 bases from V and 10 from J; bases not matched to a gene: 2. CDR3 loop: CASSWDRGHSPLHF. Here the CDR3 DNA reads TGTGCCAGCAGTTGGGACAGGGGGCACTCACCCCTCCACTTT.

The chain has TRBV6-5 and TRBJ2-1; weak D call: TRBD1 (6 bases). V gave up 6 bases and J gave up 5 bases, with 17 bases separating them. CDR3 length equals 15 residues. Germline lookup yields CDR1 MNHEY and CDR2 SVGAGI. The DNA for the CDR3 is TGTGCCAGCAGGCATCTGGGGGCGGTTGACAATGAGCAGTTCTTC. Its protein product is CASRHLGAVDNEQFF.

This chain links TRBV27 with TRBJ1-5, with D possibly TRBD1 on 6 matching bases. Germline values: CDR1 MNHEY, CDR2 SMNVEV (reference sequence). This CDR3 comprises 20 residues. V lost 0 bases to trimming and J lost 1 base, with 22 bases between them. The CDR3 spells CASSLSPPRDTWISNQPQHF. In DNA form, the CDR3 reads TGTGCCAGCAGTTTATCTCCGCCCCGGGACACCTGGATAAGCAATCAGCCCCAGCATTTT.